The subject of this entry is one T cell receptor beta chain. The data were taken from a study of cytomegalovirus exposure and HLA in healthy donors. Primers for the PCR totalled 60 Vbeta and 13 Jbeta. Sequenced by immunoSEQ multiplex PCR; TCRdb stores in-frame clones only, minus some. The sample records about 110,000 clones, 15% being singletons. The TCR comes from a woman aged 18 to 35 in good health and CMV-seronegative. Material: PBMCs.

The DNA of the CDR3 is TGTGCCAGCAGCGTCTGGAGTAATCAGCCCCAGCATTTT. It specifies CASSVWSNQPQHF. The chain employs TRBV27 and TRBJ1-5, with D hard to call. The germline gives CDR1 MNHEY, CDR2 SMNVEV (reference sequence). Trimming took 6 bases from V and 4 from J, leaving 10 bases between them. The CDR3 sequence is 13 residues long.